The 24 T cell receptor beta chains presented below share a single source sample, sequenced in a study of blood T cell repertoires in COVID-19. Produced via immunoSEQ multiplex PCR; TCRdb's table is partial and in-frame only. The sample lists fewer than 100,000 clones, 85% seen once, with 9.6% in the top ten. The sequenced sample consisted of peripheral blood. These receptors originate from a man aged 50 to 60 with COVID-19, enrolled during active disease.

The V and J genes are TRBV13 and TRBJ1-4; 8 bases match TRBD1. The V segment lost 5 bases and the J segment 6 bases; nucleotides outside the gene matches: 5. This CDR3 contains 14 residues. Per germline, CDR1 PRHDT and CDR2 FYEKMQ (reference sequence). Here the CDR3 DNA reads TGTGCCAGCAGCCCGACAGGGGAGGATGAAAAACTGTTTTTT. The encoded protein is CASSPTGEDEKLFF.

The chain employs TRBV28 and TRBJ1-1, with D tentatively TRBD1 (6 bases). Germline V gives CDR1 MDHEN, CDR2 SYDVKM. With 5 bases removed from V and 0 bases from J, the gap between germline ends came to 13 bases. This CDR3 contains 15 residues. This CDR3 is CASSPGGALNTEAFF. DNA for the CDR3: TGTGCCAGCAGTCCTGGGGGGGCTTTGAACACTGAAGCTTTCTTT.

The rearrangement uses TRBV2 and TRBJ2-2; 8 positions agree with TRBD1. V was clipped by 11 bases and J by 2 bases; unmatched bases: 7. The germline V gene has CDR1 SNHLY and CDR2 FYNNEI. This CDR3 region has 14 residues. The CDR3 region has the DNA TGTGCCTCCCAGACAGGGGCCAACACCGGGGAGCTGTTTTTT. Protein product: CASQTGANTGELFF.

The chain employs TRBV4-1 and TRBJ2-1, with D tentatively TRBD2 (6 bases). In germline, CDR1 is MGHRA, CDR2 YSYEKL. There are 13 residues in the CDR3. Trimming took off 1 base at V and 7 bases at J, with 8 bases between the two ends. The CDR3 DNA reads TGCGCCAGCAGCCAAGGCGGGGTAAATGAGCAGTTCTTC. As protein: CASSQGGVNEQFF.

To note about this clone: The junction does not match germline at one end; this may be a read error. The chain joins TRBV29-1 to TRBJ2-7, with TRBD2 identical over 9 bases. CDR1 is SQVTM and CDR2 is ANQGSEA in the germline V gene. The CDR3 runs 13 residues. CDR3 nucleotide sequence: TGCAGCGCACTTAGCGGGAGATCCTCCGAGCAGTACTTC. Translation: CSALSGRSSEQYF.

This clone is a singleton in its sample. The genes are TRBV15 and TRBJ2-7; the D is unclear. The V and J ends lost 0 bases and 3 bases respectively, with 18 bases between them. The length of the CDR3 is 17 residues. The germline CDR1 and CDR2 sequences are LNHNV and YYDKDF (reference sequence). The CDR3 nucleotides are TGTGCCACCAGCAGAGACGCCCGTGACGGGTACGACTACGAGCAGTACTTC. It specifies CATSRDARDGYDYEQYF.

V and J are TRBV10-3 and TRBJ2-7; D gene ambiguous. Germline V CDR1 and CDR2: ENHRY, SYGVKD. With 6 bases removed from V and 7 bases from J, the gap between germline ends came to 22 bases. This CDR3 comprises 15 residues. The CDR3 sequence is CAIRRLGGSAWEQYF. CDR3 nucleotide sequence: TGTGCCATCAGGAGGCTTGGCGGCAGTGCCTGGGAGCAGTACTTC.

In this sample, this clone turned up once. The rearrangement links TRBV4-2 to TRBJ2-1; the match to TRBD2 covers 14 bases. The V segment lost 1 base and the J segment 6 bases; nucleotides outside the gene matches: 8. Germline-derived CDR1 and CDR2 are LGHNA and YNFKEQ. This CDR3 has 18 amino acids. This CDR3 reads CASSQAQLGLAGVNEQFF. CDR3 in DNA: TGTGCCAGCAGCCAAGCACAACTGGGACTAGCGGGAGTCAATGAGCAGTTCTTC.

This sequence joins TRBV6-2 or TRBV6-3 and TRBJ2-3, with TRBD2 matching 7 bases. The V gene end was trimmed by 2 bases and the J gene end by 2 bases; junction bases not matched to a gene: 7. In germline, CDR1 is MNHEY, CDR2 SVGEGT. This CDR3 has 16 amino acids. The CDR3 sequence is CASSYPGGGVTDTQYF. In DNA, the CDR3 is TGTGCCAGCAGTTACCCCGGGGGAGGGGTCACAGATACGCAGTATTTT.

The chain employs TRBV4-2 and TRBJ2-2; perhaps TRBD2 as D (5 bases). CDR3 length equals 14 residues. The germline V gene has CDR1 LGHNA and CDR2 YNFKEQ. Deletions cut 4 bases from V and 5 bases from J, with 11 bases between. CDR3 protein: CASSLGLITGELFF. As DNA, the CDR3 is TGTGCCAGCAGCCTTGGACTTATAACCGGGGAGCTGTTTTTT.

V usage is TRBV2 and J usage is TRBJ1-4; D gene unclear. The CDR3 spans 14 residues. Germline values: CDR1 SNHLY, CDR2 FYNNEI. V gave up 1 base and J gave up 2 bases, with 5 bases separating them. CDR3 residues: CASSEGGTNEKLFF. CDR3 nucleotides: TGTGCCAGCAGTGAAGGAGGCACTAATGAAAAACTGTTTTTT.

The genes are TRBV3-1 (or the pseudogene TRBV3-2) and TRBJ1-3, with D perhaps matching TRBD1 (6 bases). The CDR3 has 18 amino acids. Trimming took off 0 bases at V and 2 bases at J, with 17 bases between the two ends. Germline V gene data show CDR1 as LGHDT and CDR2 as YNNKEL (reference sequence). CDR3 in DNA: TGTGCCAGCAGCCAAGATCTAGACTCAGGGGAACCTGGAAACACCATATATTTT. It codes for CASSQDLDSGEPGNTIYF.

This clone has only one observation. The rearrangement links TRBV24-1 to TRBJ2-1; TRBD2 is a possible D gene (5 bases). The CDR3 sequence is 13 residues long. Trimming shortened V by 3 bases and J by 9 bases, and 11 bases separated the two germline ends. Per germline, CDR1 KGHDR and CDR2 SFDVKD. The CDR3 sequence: CATSDNHRGEQFF. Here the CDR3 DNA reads TGTGCCACCAGTGATAATCACCGGGGTGAGCAGTTCTTC.

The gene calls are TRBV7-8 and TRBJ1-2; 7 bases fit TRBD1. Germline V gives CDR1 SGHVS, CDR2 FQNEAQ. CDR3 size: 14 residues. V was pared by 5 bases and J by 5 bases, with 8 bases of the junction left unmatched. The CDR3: CASSRRTGGYGYTF. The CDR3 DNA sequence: TGTGCCAGCAGCAGGCGGACAGGCGGGTATGGCTACACCTTC.

The CDR3 spells CASSQAQYYAEQYF. The CDR3 DNA reads TGTGCCAGCAGCCAAGCCCAGTACTACGCCGAGCAGTACTTC. The J gene is TRBJ2-7, the V gene TRBV14; the D is unclear. Germline assignment: CDR1 SGHDN and CDR2 FVKESK. The CDR3 length is 14 residues. Trimming left V 1 base short and J 6 bases short, with 13 bases between.

As DNA, the CDR3 is TGTGCCAGCAGCTACCGGACAGGAATCAATCAGCCCCAGCATTTT. Translated, it gives CASSYRTGINQPQHF. The V gene is TRBV2, the J gene TRBJ1-5; 7 nucleotides line up with TRBD1. This CDR3 spans 15 amino acids. V gave up 6 bases and J gave up 3 bases; unmatched junction bases: 8. Germline V gene data show CDR1 as SNHLY and CDR2 as FYNNEI.

The CDR3 is CASSPPGGWQPQHF. The CDR3 DNA is TGTGCCAGCAGTCCACCGGGGGGCTGGCAGCCCCAGCATTTT. The chain recombines TRBV28 with TRBJ1-5; a possible D gene is TRBD1 (6 bases). This CDR3 contains 14 residues. CDR1 is MDHEN, CDR2 SYDVKM, per germline. The V and J ends lost 5 bases and 7 bases respectively, with 15 bases between them.

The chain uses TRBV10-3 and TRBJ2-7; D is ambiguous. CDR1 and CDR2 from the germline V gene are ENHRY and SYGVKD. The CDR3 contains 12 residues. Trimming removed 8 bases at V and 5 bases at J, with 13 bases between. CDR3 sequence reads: CAILGLSNEQYF. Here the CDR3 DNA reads TGTGCCATCTTGGGCCTTTCCAACGAGCAGTACTTC.

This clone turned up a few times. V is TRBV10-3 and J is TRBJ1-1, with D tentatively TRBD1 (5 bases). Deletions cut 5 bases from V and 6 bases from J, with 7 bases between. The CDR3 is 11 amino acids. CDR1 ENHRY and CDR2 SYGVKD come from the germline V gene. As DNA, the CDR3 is TGTGCCATCAGTAGGGGTTCTGAAGCTTTCTTT. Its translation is CAISRGSEAFF.

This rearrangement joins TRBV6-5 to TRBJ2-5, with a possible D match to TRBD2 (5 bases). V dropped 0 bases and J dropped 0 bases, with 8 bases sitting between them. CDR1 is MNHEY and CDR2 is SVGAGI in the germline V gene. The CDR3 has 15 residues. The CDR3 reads CASSYSVGDQETQYF. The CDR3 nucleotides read TGTGCCAGCAGTTACTCGGTGGGAGACCAAGAGACCCAGTACTTC.

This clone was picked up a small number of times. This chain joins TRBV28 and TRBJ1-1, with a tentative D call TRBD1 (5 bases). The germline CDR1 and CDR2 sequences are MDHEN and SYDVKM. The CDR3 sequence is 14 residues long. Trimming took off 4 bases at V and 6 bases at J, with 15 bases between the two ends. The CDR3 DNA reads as TGTGCCAGCAGTTCGCCTCAGGGAAGGGCTGAAGCTTTCTTT. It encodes CASSSPQGRAEAFF.

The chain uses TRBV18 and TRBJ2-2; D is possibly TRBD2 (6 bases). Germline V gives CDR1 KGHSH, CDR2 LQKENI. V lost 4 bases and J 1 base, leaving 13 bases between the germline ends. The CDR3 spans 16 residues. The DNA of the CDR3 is TGTGCCAGCTCACAAGGGACGGGAGAGAACACCGGGGAGCTGTTTTTT. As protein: CASSQGTGENTGELFF.

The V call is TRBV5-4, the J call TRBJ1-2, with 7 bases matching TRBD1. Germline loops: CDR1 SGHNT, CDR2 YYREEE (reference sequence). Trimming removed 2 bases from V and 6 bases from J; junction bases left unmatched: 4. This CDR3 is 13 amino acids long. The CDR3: CASSLQGLDGYTF. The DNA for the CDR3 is TGTGCCAGCAGCTTACAGGGGTTGGATGGCTACACCTTC.

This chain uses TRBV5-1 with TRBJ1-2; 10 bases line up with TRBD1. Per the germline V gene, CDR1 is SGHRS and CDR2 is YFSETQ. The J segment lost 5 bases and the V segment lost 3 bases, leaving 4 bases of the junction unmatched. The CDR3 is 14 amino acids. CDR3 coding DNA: TGCGCCAGCAGCTCGCGGACAGGGGGGTATGGCTACACCTTC. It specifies CASSSRTGGYGYTF.